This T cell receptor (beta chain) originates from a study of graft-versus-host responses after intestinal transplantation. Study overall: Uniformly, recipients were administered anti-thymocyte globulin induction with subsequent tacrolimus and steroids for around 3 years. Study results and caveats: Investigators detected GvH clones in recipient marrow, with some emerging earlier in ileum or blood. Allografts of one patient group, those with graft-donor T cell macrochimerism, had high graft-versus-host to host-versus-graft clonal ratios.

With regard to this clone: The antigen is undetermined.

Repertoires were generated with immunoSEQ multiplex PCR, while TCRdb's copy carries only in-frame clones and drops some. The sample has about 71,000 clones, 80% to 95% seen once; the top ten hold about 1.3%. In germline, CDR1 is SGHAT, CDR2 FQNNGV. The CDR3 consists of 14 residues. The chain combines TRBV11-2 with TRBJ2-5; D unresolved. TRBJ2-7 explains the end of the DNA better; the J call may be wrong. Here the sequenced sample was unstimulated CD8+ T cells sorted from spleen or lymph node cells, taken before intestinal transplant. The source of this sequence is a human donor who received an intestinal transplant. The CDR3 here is CASSLGPGSYEQYF. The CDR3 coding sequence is TGTGCCAGCAGCCTGGGCCCAGGCTCCTACGAGCAGTACTTC.